This T cell receptor (beta chain) was sequenced during a study of OX40 agonist ivuxolimab in advanced cancers. Study-level information: Earlier anti-PD-1, anti-PD-L1 or anti-CTLA-4 therapy was permitted; 35% to 50% had received some.

The data were produced by immunoSEQ multiplex PCR, yet TCRdb's version contains in-frame clones alone and is incomplete. The sample consists of 70,000 or so clones, 84% of them appearing once. Study results and limitations: The investigators did not determine what antigen specificity the expanded peripheral T cells had. In the 0.1-3.0 mg/kg groups, partial responders showed among the lowest expansion.

As to this clone: The target antigen is unknown.

Sampled blood was obtained at baseline, cycle 4 day 1, and cycle 7 day 1. The receptor comes from an adult with an advanced solid tumor such as melanoma, head and neck, liver or kidney cancer. The specimen was CD4+ or CD8+ T cells sorted from blood, collected in a trial of the OX40 agonist ivuxolimab.

DNA of the CDR3: TGTGCCTGGAGTCCTGCCCCAGGGATAGGGCAGCCCCAGCATTTT. It translates to CAWSPAPGIGQPQHF. The chain carries TRBV30 and TRBJ1-5; D may be TRBD1 (5 bases). This CDR3 has 15 amino acids. Germline CDR1 GTSNPN, CDR2 SVGIG (reference sequence). Trimming removed 2 bases at V and 7 bases at J, with 18 bases between.